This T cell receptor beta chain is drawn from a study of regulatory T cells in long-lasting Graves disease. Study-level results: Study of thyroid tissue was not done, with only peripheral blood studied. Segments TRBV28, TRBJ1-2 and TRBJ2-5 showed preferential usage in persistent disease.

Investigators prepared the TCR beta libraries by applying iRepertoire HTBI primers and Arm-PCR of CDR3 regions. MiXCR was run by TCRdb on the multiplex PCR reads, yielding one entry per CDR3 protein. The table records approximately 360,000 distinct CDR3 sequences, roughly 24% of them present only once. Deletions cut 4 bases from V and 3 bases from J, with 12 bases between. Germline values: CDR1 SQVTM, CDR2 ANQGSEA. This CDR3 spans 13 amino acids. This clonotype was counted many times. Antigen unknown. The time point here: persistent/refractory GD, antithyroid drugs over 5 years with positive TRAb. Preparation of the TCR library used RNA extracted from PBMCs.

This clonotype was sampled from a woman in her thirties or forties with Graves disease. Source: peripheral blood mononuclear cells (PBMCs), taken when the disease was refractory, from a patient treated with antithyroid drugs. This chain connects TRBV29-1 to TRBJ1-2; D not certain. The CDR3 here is CSVGANTDYGYTF. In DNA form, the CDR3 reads TGCAGCGTTGGGGCGAACACGGACTATGGCTACACCTTC.